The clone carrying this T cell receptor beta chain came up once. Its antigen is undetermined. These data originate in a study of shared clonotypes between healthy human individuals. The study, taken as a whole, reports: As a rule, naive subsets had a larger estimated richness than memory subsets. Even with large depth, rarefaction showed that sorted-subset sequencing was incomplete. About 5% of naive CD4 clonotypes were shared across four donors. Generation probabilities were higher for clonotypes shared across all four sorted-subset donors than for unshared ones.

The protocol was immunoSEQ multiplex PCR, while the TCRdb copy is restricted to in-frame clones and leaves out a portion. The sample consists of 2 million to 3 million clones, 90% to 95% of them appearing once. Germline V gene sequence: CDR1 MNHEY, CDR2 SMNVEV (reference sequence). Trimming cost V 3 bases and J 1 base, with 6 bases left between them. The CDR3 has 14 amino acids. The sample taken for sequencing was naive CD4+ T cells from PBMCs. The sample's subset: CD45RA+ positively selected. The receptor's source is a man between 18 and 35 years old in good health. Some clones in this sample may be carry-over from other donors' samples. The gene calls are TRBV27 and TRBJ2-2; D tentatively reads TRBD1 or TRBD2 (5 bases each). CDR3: CASSFGGNTGELFF. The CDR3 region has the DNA TGTGCCAGCAGTTTTGGGGGGAACACCGGGGAGCTGTTTTTT.